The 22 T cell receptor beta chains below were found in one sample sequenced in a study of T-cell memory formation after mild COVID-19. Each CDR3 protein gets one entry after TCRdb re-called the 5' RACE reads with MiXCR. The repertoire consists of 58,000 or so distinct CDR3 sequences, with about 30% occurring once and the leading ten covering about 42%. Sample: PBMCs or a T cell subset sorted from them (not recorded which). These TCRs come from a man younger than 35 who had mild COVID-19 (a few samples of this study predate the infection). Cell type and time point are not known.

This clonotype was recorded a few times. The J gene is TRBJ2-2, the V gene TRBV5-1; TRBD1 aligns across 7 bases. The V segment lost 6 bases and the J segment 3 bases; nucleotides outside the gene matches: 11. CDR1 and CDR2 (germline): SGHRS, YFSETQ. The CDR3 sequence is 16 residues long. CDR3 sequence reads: CASTPLDRRYTGELFF. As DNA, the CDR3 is TGCGCCAGCACCCCCTTGGACAGGAGGTACACCGGGGAGCTGTTTTTT.

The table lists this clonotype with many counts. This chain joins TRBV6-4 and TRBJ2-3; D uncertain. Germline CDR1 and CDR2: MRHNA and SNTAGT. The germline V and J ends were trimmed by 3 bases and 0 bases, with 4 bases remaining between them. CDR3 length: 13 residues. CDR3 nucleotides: TGTGCCAGCAGTGAGGGGAGCACAGATACGCAGTATTTT. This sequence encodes CASSEGSTDTQYF.

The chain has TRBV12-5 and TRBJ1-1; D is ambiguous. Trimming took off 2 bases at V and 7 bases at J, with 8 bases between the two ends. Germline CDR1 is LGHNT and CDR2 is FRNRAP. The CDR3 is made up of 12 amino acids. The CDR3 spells CASGLPKGEAFF. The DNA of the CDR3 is TGTGCTAGTGGTTTGCCCAAGGGTGAAGCTTTCTTT. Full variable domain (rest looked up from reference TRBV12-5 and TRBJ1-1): DARVTQTPRHKVTEMGQEVTMRCQPILGHNTVFWYRQTMMQGLELLAYFRNRAPLDDSGMPKDRFSAEMPDATLATLKIQPSEPRDSAVYFCASGLPKGEAFFGQGTRLTVV.

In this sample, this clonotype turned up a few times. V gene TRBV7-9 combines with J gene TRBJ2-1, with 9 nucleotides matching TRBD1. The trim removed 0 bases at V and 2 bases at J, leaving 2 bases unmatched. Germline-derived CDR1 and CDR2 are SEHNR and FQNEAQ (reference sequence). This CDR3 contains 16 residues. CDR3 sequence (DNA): TGTGCCAGCAGCTTAGCGGACAGGGGAACCTACAATGAGCAGTTCTTC. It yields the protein CASSLADRGTYNEQFF.

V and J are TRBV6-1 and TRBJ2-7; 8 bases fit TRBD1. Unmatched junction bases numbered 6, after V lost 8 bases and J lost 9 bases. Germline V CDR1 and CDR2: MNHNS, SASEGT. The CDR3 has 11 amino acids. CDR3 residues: CASVDREGQYV. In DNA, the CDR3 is TGTGCCAGCGTGGACAGGGAAGGGCAGTACGTC.

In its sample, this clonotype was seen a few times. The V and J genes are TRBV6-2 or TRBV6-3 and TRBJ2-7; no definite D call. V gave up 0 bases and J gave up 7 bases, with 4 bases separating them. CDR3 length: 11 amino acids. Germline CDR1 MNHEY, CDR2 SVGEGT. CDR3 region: CASSYSGEQYF. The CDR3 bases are TGTGCCAGCAGTTACTCGGGGGAGCAGTACTTC.

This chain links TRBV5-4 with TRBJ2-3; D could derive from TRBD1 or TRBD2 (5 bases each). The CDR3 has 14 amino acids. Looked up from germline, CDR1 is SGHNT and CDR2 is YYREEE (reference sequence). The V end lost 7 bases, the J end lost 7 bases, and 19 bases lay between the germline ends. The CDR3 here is CASGVGPPGNTQYF. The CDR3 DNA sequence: TGTGCCAGCGGCGTGGGACCGCCGGGAAATACGCAGTATTTT. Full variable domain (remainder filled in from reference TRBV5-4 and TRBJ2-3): ETGVTQSPTHLIKTRGQQVTLRCSSQSGHNTVSWYQQALGQGPQFIFQYYREEENGRGNFPPRFSGLQFPNYSSELNVNALELDDSALYLCASGVGPPGNTQYFGPGTRLTVL.

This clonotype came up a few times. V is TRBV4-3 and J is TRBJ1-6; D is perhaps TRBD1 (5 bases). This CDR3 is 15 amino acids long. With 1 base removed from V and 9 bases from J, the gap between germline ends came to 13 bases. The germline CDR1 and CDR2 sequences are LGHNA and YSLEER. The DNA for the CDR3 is TGCGCCAGCAGCCAAGTAGAAGGGGATAGTTCACCCCTCCACTTT. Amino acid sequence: CASSQVEGDSSPLHF.

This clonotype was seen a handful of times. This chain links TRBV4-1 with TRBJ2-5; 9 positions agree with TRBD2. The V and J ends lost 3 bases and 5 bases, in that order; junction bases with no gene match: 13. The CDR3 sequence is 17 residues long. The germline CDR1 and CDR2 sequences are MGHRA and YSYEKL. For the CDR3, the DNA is TGCGCCAGCAGCCATCCCCCGGATTTACTAGCGGGTGAGACCCAGTACTTC. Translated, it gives CASSHPPDLLAGETQYF.

Here the CDR3 reads CASSLRRGYGYTF. CDR3 nucleotides: TGCGCCAGCAGCTTGAGAAGAGGCTATGGCTACACCTTC. The chain couples TRBV5-1 to TRBJ1-2, with D unresolved. Trimming removed 1 base at V and 4 bases at J, with 8 bases between. The germline V gene encodes CDR1 SGHRS and CDR2 YFSETQ. The CDR3 consists of 13 residues.

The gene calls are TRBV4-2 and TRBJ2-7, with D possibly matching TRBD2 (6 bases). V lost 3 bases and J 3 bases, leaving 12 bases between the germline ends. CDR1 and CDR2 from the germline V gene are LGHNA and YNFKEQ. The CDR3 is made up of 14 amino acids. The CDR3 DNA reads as TGTGCCAGCAGCCATAACTTGGGGGGCTACGAGCAGTACTTC. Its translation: CASSHNLGGYEQYF.

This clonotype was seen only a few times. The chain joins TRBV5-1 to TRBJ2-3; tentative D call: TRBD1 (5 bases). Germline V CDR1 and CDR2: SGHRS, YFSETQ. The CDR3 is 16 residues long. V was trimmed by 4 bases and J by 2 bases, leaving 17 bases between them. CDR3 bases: TGCGCCAGCAGCGGTCAGACAGTTAAGATCACAGATACGCAGTATTTT. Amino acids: CASSGQTVKITDTQYF.

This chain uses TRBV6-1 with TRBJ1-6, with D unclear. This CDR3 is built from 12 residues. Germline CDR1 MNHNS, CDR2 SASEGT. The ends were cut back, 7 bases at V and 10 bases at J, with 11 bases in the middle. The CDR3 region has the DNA TGTGCCAGCATGGACGTAGGATCACCCCTCCACTTT. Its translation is CASMDVGSPLHF.

As DNA, the CDR3 is TGTGCCAGCGCTCGGACCGGGGAGCTGTTTTTT. Translating gives CASARTGELFF. The V and J genes are TRBV25-1 and TRBJ2-2; no reliable D call. Germline CDR1 reads MGHDK; CDR2 reads SYGVNS. There are 11 residues in the CDR3. Trimming pared 8 bases from V and 5 bases from J, leaving 6 bases between.

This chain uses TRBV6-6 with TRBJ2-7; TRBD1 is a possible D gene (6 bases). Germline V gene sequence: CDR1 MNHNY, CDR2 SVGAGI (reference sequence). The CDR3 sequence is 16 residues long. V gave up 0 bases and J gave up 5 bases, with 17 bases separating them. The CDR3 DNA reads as TGTGCCAGCAGTTACTCGATACAGGGTGGGTTGGACGAGCAGTACTTC. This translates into CASSYSIQGGLDEQYF.

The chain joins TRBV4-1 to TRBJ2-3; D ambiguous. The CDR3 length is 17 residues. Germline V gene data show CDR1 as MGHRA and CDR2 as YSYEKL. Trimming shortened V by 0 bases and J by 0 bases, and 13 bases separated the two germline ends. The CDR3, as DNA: TGCGCCAGCAGCCAAGAGCGACTGTACACTAGCACAGATACGCAGTATTTT. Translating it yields CASSQERLYTSTDTQYF.

CDR3 in amino acids: CASKPGLGANVLTF. Written as DNA, the CDR3 is TGTGCCAGCAAACCAGGGTTAGGGGCCAACGTCCTGACTTTC. The V and J genes are TRBV12-3 or TRBV12-4 and TRBJ2-6; weak D call: TRBD1 (5 bases). The CDR3 is made up of 14 amino acids. V was cut by 7 bases and J by 4 bases, with 11 bases left in between.

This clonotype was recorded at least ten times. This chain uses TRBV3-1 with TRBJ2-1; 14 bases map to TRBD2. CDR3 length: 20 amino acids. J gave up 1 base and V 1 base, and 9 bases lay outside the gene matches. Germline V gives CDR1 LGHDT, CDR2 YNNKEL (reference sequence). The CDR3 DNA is TGTGCCAGCAGCCAAGGCCTGACTAGCGGGGGGGCCCCATCCTACAATGAGCAGTTCTTC. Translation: CASSQGLTSGGAPSYNEQFF.

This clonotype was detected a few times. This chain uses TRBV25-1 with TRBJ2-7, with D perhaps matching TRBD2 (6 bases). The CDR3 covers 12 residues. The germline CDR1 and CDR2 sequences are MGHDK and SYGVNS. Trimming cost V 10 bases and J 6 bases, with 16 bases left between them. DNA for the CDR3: TGTGCCACCTCCGGAGGGGAGGTCGAGCAGTACTTC. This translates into CATSGGEVEQYF.

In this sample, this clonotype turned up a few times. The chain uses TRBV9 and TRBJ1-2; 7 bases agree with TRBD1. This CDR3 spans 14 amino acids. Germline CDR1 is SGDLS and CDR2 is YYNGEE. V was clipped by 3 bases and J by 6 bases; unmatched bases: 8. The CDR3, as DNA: TGTGCCAGCAGCGGCCCGACCACAGGGGATGGCTACACCTTC. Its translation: CASSGPTTGDGYTF.

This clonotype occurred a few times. This CDR3 reads CASSSGGKGQPQHF. For the CDR3, the DNA is TGTGCCAGCAGCTCAGGAGGGAAGGGTCAGCCCCAGCATTTT. This rearrangement joins TRBV6-5 to TRBJ1-5, with no clear D. V lost 6 bases to trimming and J lost 6 bases, with 15 bases between them. This CDR3 spans 14 amino acids. Germline V gene lookup returns CDR1 MNHEY and CDR2 SVGAGI.

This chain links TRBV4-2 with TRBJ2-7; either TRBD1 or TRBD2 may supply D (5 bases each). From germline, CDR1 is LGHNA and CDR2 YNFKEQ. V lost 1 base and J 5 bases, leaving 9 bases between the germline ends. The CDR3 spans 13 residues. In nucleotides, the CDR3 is TGTGCCAGCAGCCAAGGGGGGAATAACGAGCAGTACTTC. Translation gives CASSQGGNNEQYF.